This T cell receptor (beta chain) was sequenced during a study of shared clonotypes between healthy human individuals. CD45RO-negative, CCR7-selected cells formed the naive CD8 fraction, which excluded terminally differentiated effector memory CD45RA+ cells. Note on this clone: The antigen is unknown.

This CDR3 spans 15 amino acids. Germline V CDR1 and CDR2: MNHEY, SMNVEV (reference sequence). The trim removed 6 bases at V and 5 bases at J, leaving 8 bases unmatched. Sorted subsets were amplified in replicate PCRs using approximately 200 ng DNA, approximately 30,000 T cell genomes. Some clones are missing from TCRdb's copy, which holds only in-frame ones; the method was immunoSEQ multiplex PCR. The sample has roughly 2.1 million clones; 85% to 95% are singletons. Study observations and caveats: Clonotypes which were not shared had lower generation probabilities than clonotypes that all four donors shared.

Sequencing was done on a sample of naive CD8+ T cells from PBMCs. This rearrangement joins TRBV27 to TRBJ2-1; TRBD2 aligns across 9 bases. This TCR was sampled from a man aged 18 to 30 in good health. Some clones in this sample may be carry-over from other donors' samples. Here the CDR3 reads CASSVGAGGDNEQFF. CDR3 DNA sequence: TGTGCCAGCAGCGTGGGGGCGGGAGGGGACAATGAGCAGTTCTTC.